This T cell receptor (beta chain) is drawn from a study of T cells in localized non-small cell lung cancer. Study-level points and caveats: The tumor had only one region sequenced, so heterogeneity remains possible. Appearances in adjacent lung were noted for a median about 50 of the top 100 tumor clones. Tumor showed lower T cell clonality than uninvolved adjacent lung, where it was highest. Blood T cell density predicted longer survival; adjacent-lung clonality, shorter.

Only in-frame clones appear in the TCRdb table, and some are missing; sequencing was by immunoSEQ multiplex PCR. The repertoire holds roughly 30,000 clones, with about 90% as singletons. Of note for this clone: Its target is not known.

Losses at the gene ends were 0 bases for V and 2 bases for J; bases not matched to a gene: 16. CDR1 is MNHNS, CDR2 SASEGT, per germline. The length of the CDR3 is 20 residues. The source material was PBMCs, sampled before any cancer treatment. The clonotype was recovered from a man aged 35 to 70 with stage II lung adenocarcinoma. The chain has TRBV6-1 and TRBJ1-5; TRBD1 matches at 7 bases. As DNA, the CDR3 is TGTGCCAGCAGTGAAGCTGTGACAGGGAGGTCCACAGGGCGCAATCAGCCCCAGCATTTT. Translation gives CASSEAVTGRSTGRNQPQHF.